The 10 T cell receptor beta chains listed next were all sequenced from one sample in a study of shared clonotypes between healthy human individuals. TCRdb's copy holds only in-frame clones and misses some; the assay was immunoSEQ multiplex PCR. The table lists hundreds of thousands of clones, less than 80% of them singletons, with approximately 2% in the top ten. What was sequenced was memory CD4+ T cells sorted from blood. Subset given: CD45RA-negative fraction. Source of these receptors: a woman in her twenties or thirties in good health.

As concerns this clone: Other DNA sequences in the same sample also yield this CDR3. The chain couples TRBV5-1 to TRBJ2-2; perhaps TRBD2 as D (5 bases). There are 13 residues in the CDR3. Germline V gene lookup returns CDR1 SGHRS and CDR2 YFSETQ. V was cut by 2 bases and J by 5 bases, with 7 bases left in between. The CDR3 nucleotides read TGCGCCAGCAGCTTACTAGGGACCGGGGAGCTGTTTTTT. This translates into CASSLLGTGELFF.

The chain joins TRBV28 to TRBJ2-3; a weak D match, TRBD2 (5 bases). Germline CDR1 and CDR2: MDHEN and SYDVKM. The CDR3 sequence is 14 residues long. V shed 1 base and J shed 6 bases, with 11 bases lying between them. The CDR3 loop reads CASSLSGNRDTQYF. The CDR3, as DNA: TGTGCCAGCAGTTTATCCGGGAACCGGGATACGCAGTATTTT.

The rearrangement links TRBV6-5 to TRBJ1-1; D is unclear. Germline V gives CDR1 MNHEY, CDR2 SVGAGI. CDR3 length: 13 residues. V was trimmed by 6 bases and J by 1 base, leaving 9 bases between them. The CDR3 nucleotides read TGTGCCAGCAGCCTCATGGGGAACACTGAAGCTTTCTTT. This gives the protein CASSLMGNTEAFF.

The chain has TRBV7-9 and TRBJ2-1, with 8 bases identical to TRBD2. The CDR3 contains 14 residues. V trimming: 6 bases; J trimming: 5 bases; junction bases outside the gene matches: 6. CDR1 is SEHNR, CDR2 FQNEAQ, per germline (reference sequence). CDR3 protein: CASSVGLGDNEQFF. The CDR3 nucleotides are TGTGCCAGCAGTGTGGGACTAGGTGACAATGAGCAGTTCTTC.

CDR3 DNA sequence: TGTGCCAGTGTAGGACAGTTGAACACTGAAGCTTTCTTT. It translates to CASVGQLNTEAFF. The J gene is TRBJ1-1, the V gene TRBV19, with D possibly being TRBD1 (6 bases). V was shortened by 8 bases and J by 0 bases, with 10 bases between the two germline ends. The germline V gene has CDR1 LNHDA and CDR2 SQIVND (reference sequence). The CDR3 covers 13 residues. Filled out from reference TRBV19 and TRBJ1-1, the complete variable domain reads DGGITQSPKYLFRKEGQNVTLSCEQNLNHDAMYWYRQDPGQGLRLIYYSQIVNDFQKGDIAEGYSVSREKKESFPLTVTSAQKNPTAFYLCASVGQLNTEAFFGQGTRLTVV.

This chain connects TRBV28 to TRBJ2-7; D uncertain. CDR3 size: 14 residues. CDR1 and CDR2 from the germline V gene are MDHEN and SYDVKM. Trimming shortened V by 2 bases and J by 2 bases, and 10 bases separated the two germline ends. The CDR3 DNA reads TGTGCCAGCAGTTTAAATGTCCATCCCTACGAGCAGTACTTC. Amino acid sequence: CASSLNVHPYEQYF.

The chain uses TRBV11-2 and TRBJ1-3; D possibly corresponds to TRBD1 (6 bases). The germline CDR1 and CDR2 sequences are SGHAT and FQNNGV. V lost 5 bases to trimming and J lost 2 bases, with 10 bases between them. This CDR3 comprises 14 residues. The CDR3 sequence: CASSPNRAGNTIYF. CDR3 bases: TGTGCCAGCAGCCCGAACAGGGCTGGAAACACCATATATTTT.

This sequence joins TRBV6-5 and TRBJ2-1; perhaps D is TRBD1 or TRBD2 (5 bases each). CDR3 length: 11 residues. V dropped 6 bases and J dropped 12 bases, with 12 bases sitting between them. The V gene's germline CDR1 is MNHEY and CDR2 SVGAGI. CDR3 DNA: TGTGCCAGCAGGATCGCAGGGAGGCAGTTCTTC. It codes for CASRIAGRQFF.

V is TRBV9 and J is TRBJ1-3; TRBD1 might be the D (5 bases). Trimming took off 0 bases at V and 2 bases at J, with 9 bases between the two ends. This CDR3 region has 15 residues. Germline V lookup: CDR1 SGDLS, CDR2 YYNGEE. Written as DNA, the CDR3 is TGTGCCAGCAGCGTAGACAGGCTAACTGGAAACACCATATATTTT. It yields the protein CASSVDRLTGNTIYF.

J is TRBJ2-1 and V is TRBV7-2, with 7 positions matching TRBD2. J gave up 4 bases and V 4 bases, and 7 bases lay outside the gene matches. Germline lookup yields CDR1 SGHTA and CDR2 FQGNSA. This CDR3 region has 15 residues. CDR3 protein: CASSSHLAEYNEQFF. CDR3 bases: TGTGCCAGCAGCTCCCACCTAGCGGAGTACAATGAGCAGTTCTTC. Combining the CDR3 with reference TRBV7-2 and TRBJ2-1 gives the whole variable domain GAGVSQSPSNKVTEKGKDVELRCDPISGHTALYWYRQSLGQGLEFLIYFQGNSAPDKSGLPSDRFSAERTGGSVSTLTIQRTQQEDSAVYLCASSSHLAEYNEQFFGPGTRLTVL.